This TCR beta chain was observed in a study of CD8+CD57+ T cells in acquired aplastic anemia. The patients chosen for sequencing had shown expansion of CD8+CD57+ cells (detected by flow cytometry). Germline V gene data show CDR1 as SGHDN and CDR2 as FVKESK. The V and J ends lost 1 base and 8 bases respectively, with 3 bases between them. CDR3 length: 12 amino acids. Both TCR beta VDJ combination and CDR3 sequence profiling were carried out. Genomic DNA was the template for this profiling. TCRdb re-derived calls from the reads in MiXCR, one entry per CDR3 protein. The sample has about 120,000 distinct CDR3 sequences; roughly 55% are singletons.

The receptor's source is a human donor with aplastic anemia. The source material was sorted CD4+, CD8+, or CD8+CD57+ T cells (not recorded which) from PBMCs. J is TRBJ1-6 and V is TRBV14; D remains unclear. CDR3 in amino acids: CASSQVYSPLHF. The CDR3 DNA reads TGTGCCAGCAGCCAAGTGTATTCACCCCTCCACTTT.